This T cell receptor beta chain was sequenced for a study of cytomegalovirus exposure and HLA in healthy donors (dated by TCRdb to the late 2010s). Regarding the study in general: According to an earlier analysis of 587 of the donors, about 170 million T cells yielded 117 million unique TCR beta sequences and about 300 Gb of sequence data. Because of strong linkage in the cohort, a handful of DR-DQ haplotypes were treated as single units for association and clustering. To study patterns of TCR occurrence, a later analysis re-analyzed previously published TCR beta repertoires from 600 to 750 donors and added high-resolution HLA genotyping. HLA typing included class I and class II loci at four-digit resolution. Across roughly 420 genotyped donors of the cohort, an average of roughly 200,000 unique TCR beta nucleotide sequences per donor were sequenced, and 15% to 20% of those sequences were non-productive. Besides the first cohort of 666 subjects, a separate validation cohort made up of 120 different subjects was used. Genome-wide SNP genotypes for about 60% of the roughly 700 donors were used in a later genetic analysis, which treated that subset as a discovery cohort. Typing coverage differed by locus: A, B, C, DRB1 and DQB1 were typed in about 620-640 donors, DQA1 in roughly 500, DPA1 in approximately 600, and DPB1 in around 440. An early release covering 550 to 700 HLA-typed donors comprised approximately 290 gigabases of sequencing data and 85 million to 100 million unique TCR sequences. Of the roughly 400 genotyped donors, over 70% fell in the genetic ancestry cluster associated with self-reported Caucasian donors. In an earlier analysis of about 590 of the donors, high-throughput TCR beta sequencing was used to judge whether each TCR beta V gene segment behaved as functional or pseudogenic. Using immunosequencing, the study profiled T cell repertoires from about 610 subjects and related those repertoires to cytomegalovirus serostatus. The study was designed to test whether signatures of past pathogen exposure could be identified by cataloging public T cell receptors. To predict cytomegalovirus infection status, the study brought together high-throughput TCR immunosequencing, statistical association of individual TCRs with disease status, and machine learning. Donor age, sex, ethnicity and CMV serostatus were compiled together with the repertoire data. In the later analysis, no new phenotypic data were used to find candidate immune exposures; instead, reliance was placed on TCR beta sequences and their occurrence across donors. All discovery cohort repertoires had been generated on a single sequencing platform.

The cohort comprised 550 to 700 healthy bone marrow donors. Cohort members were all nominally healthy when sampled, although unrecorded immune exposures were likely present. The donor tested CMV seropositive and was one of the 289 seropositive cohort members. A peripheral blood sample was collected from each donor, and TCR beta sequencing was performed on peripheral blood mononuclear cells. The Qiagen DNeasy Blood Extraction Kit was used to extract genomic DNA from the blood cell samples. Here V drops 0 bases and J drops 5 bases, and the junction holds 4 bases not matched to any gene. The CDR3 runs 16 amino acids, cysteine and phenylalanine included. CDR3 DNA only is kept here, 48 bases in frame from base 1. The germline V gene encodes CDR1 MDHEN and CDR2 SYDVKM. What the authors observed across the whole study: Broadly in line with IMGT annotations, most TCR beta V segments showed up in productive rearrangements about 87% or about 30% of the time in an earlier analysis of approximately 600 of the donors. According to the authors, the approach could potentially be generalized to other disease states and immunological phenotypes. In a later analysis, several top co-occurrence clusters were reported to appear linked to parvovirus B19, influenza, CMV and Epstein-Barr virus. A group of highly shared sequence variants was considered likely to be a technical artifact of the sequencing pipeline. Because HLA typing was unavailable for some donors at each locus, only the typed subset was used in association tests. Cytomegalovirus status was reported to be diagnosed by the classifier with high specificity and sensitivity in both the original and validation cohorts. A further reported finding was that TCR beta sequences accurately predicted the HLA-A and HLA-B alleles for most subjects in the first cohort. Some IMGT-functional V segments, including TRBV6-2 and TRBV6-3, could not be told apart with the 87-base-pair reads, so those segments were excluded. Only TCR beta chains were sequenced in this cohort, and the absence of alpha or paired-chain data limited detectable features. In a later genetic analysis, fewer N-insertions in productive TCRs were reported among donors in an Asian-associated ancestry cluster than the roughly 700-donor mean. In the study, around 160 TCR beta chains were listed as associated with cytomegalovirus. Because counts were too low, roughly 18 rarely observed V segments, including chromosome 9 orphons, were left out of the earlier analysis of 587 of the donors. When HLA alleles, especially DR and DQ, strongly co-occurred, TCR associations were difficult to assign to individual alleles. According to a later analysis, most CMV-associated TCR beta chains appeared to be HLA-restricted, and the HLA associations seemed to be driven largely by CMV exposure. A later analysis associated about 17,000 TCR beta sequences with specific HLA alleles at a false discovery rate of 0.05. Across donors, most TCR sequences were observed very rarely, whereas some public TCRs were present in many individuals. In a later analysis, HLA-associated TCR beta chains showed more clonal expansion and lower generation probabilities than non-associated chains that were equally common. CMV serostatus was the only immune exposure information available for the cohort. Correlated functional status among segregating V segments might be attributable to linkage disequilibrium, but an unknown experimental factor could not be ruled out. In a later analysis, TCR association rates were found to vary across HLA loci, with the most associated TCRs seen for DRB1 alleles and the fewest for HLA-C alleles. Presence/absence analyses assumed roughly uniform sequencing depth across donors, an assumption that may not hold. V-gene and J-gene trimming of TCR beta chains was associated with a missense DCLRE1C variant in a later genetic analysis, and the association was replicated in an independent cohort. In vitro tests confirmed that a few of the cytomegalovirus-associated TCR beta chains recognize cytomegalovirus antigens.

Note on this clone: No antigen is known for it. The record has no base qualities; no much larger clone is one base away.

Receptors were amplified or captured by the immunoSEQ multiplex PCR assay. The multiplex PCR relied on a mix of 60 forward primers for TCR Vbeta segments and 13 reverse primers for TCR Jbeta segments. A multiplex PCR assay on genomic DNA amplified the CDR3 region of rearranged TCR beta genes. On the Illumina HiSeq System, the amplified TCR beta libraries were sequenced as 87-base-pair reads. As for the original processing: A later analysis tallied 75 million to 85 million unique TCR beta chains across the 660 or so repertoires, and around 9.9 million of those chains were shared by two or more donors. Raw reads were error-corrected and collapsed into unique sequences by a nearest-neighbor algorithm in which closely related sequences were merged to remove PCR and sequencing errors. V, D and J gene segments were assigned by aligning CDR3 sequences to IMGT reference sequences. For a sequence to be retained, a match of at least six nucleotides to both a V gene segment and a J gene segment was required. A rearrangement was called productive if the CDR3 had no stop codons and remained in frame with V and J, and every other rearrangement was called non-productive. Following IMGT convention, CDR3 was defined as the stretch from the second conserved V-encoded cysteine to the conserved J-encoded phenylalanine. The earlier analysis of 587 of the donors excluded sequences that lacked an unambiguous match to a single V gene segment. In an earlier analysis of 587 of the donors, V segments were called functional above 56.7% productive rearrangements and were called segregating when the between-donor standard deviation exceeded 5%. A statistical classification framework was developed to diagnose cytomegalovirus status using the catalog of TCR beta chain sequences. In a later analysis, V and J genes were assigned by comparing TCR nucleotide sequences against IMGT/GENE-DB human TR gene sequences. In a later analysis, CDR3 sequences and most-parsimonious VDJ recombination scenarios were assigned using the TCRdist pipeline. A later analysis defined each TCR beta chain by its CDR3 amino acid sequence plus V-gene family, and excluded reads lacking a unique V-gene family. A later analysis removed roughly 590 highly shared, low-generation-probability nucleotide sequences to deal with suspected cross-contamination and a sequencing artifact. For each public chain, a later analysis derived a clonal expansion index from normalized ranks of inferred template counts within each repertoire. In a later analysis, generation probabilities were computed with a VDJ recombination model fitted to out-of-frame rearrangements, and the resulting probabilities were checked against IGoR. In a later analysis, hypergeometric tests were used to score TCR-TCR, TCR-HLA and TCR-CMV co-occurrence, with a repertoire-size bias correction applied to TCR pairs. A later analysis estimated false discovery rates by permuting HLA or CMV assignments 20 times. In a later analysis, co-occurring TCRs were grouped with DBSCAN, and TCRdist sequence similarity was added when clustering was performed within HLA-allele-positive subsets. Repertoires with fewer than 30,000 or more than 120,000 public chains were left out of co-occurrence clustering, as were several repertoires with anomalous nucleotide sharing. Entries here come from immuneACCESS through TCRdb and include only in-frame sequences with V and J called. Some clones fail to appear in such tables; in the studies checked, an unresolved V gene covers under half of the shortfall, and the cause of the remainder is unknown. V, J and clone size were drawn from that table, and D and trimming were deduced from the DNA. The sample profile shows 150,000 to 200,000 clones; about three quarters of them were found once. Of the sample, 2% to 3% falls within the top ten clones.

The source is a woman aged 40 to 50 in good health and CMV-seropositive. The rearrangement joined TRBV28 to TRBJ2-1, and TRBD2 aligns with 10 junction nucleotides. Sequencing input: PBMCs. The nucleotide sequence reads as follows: TGTGCCAGCAGTTTATGGACTAGCGGGTTAGACAATGAGCAGTTCTTC. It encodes CASSLWTSGLDNEQFF. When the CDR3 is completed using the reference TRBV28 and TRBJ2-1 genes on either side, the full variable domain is DVKVTQSSRYLVKRTGEKVFLECVQDMDHENMFWYRQDPGLGLRLIYFSYDVKMKEKGDIPEGYSVSREKKERFSLILESASTNQTSMYLCASSLWTSGLDNEQFFGPGTRLTVL.